This T cell receptor beta chain was captured in a study of siplizumab effects on memory and regulatory T cells. The study's findings and limits: Alloreactive sequences traceable to unstimulated CD4+ memory cells declined significantly under siplizumab. In controls, about a quarter of mappable alloreactive CD4+ clones were Treg-derived on average, versus 68.8% with siplizumab.

As for this clone: The antigen remains unidentified.

Each sample yielded 90,000 to 100,000 assayed TCR templates. Sequenced by immunoSEQ multiplex PCR; TCRdb stores in-frame clones only, minus some. The sample shows some 100,000 clones, less than 95% of them seen only once. With 6 bases clipped from V and 5 bases from J, the junction kept 8 bases outside the gene matches. The CDR3 covers 14 residues. Germline lookup yields CDR1 MNHNS and CDR2 SASEGT. The V call is TRBV6-1, the J call TRBJ2-7; 9 nucleotides line up with TRBD1. The clonotype comes from a human donor in good health. Specimen: Tregs sorted from blood. The CDR3 coding sequence is TGTGCCAGCAGAGTACAGGGGGCGGGCGACGAGCAGTACTTC. It is translated as CASRVQGAGDEQYF.